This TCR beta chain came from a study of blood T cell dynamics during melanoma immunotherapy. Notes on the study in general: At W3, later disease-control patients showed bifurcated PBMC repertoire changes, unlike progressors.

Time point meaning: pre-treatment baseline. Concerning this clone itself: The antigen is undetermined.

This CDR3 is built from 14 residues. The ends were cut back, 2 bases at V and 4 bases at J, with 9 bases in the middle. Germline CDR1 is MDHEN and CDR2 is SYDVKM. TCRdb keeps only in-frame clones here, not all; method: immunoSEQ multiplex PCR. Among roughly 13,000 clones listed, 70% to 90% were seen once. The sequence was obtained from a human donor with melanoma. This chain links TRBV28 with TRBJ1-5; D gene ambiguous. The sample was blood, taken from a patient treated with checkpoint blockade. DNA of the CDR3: TGTGCCAGCAGTTTAGTTCGGGGAAATCAGCCCCAGCATTTT. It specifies CASSLVRGNQPQHF.